The entry that follows covers one TCR beta chain sequence. Its antigen is currently unknown. This entry belongs to a study of cytomegalovirus exposure and HLA in healthy donors. Study findings and constraints: Presence/absence analyses assumed roughly uniform sequencing depth across donors.

In the PCR, 60 Vbeta and 13 Jbeta primers were used. TCRdb's copy holds only in-frame clones and misses some; the assay was immunoSEQ multiplex PCR. The sample records 150,000 or so clones, approximately 80% being singletons. The TCR sequence derives from a man aged 40-50 years in good health and CMV-seropositive. The sample was PBMCs.

The CDR3 spells CASSVGRSGDTQYF. CDR3 sequence (DNA): TGTGCCAGCAGCGTAGGGAGGAGCGGAGATACGCAGTATTTT. This chain joins TRBV9 and TRBJ2-3; D perhaps matches TRBD2 (5 bases). Trimming pared 0 bases from V and 5 bases from J, leaving 10 bases between. CDR1 and CDR2 from the germline V gene are SGDLS and YYNGEE. The CDR3 runs 14 residues.